The clone carrying this TCR beta chain was observed many times. Its specificity is unknown. Sequence at one end of the junction differs from germline and may be a read error. Germline lookup yields CDR1 SSHAT and CDR2 FNYEAQ (reference sequence). CDR3 length: 14 residues. Memory CD4+ cells were defined as CD4+CD45RO+CD25-. Semi-nested PCR with Nested Universal Primer A followed constant-region reverse priming of full-length variable regions. TCRdb reprocessed the 5' RACE reads via MiXCR and lists one record per CDR3 protein. The repertoire holds just under 65,000 distinct CDR3 sequences, with less than 25% as singletons. Study-wide results and caveats: Tumor memory CD4+ T cell TCR gene usage was found to cluster with blood and lymph node memory CD4+ cells and with lymph node naive CD4+ cells.

Sequencing was carried out using memory CD4+ T cells sorted from a lymph node. The subset is: memory CD4+ T cells, CD4+CD45RO+CD25-. The sequence derives from a female donor with breast cancer. The chain links TRBV7-7 to TRBJ2-5; no firm D call. The CDR3 region is CASSLGQDGETQYF. In DNA, the CDR3 is TGTGCTAGCAGCTTAGGGCAGGACGGAGAGACCCAGTACTTC.